This T cell receptor beta chain emerged from a study of T-cell memory formation after mild COVID-19. Study overall: Clusters of TCRs were largely donor specific.

Study results and caveats: Prior to infection, memory already included some responding clones, suggesting cross-reactive memory joined.

The germline CDR1 and CDR2 sequences are LGHNA and YSLEER. The CDR3 has 17 amino acids. J gave up 10 bases and V 3 bases, and 15 bases lay outside the gene matches. This clonotype has a handful of counts. Its cognate antigen is unknown. It was 5'RACE with constant-segment primers that produced the TCR alpha and TCR beta cDNA libraries, which carried sample barcodes and UMIs. TCRdb itself ran the 5' RACE reads through MiXCR, one entry per CDR3 protein. The sample contains approximately 300,000 distinct CDR3 sequences, 15% to 20% of which appear only once. The origin of this receptor is a man between 18 and 35 years old who had mild COVID-19 (a few samples of this study predate the infection). Cell type and time point are not known. Sequenced sample: PBMCs or a T cell subset sorted from them (not recorded which). This chain links TRBV4-3 with TRBJ2-1, with 10 bases fitting TRBD2. CDR3 sequence: CASSQGVSSGGAEEQFF. In nucleotides, the CDR3 is TGCGCCAGCAGCCAGGGGGTGTCGAGCGGGGGGGCTGAAGAGCAGTTCTTC.